These T cell receptor beta chains were read from a single sample in a study of T cells in Graves' hyperthyroidism and ophthalmopathy. MiXCR, run by TCRdb on the multiplex PCR reads, gives a single entry per CDR3 protein. This table has hundreds of thousands of distinct CDR3 sequences, about 45% appearing once. Sequenced: peripheral blood or thyroid tissue (not recorded which). These receptors came from an adult man with Graves' disease, either hyperthyroidism or ophthalmopathy (not recorded which). Both conserved end residues are part of each CDR3. The D gene is left open where the match is weak. For some rows the clone size is stated as once, few or many, or as a class when expanded; others skip it.

j_call: TRBJ1-1
clone_size: few
d_call: NA
v_call: TRBV19
cdr3_nt: TGTGCCAGTAGTCCCAAAATTAACACTGAAGCTTTCTTT
cdr3_aa: CASSPKINTEAFF

j_call: TRBJ1-2
clone_size: NA
d_call: NA
v_call: TRBV15
cdr3_nt: TGTGCCACCAGCAGAACCATGATGGGCTATGGCTACACCTTC
cdr3_aa: CATSRTMMGYGYTF

j_call: TRBJ1-3
clone_size: many
d_call: NA
v_call: TRBV29-1
cdr3_nt: TGCAGCGTTTCCCCGAACTCTGGAAACACCATATATTTT
cdr3_aa: CSVSPNSGNTIYF

j_call: TRBJ1-4
clone_size: NA
d_call: NA
v_call: TRBV19
cdr3_nt: TGTGCCAGTAGTATGCAAGTAACTAATGAAAAACTGTTTTTT
cdr3_aa: CASSMQVTNEKLFF

j_call: TRBJ2-2
clone_size: NA
d_call: TRBD1
v_call: TRBV7-3
cdr3_nt: TGTGCCAGCAGTTACCCGGGGACAGGGAAGACCGGGGAGCTGTTTTTT
cdr3_aa: CASSYPGTGKTGELFF

j_call: TRBJ1-5
clone_size: NA
d_call: NA
v_call: TRBV25-1
cdr3_nt: TGTGCCAGCAGTTTATCCCAGGGGATAAGGCCCCAGCATTTT
cdr3_aa: CASSLSQGIRPQHF

j_call: TRBJ2-7
clone_size: NA
d_call: NA
v_call: TRBV7-2
cdr3_nt: TGTGCCAGCAGCCAAGTTGGCAGGTACGAGCAGTACTTC
cdr3_aa: CASSQVGRYEQYF

j_call: TRBJ1-5
clone_size: NA
d_call: NA
v_call: TRBV15
cdr3_nt: TGTGCCACCAGCAGTGAAACCACGGCGGATCAGCATTTT
cdr3_aa: CATSSETTADQHF

j_call: TRBJ2-7
clone_size: NA
d_call: TRBD2
v_call: TRBV7-9
cdr3_nt: TGTGCCAGCCAGCAACGGGGGGGCTGGTACTTC
cdr3_aa: CASQQRGGWYF

j_call: TRBJ2-7
clone_size: many
d_call: TRBD2
v_call: TRBV5-8
cdr3_nt: TGTGCCAGCAGCTTGTGGACTAGCGGGGAACAGTACTTC
cdr3_aa: CASSLWTSGEQYF

j_call: TRBJ1-3
clone_size: NA
d_call: NA
v_call: TRBV29-1
cdr3_nt: TGCAGCGTGGACAGCACCTCTGGAAACACCATATATTTT
cdr3_aa: CSVDSTSGNTIYF

j_call: TRBJ1-1
clone_size: many
d_call: NA
v_call: TRBV7-2
cdr3_nt: TGTGCCAGCAGGGTCGGCAGGATGAACACTGAAGCTTTCTTT
cdr3_aa: CASRVGRMNTEAFF

j_call: TRBJ1-5
clone_size: NA
d_call: NA
v_call: TRBV12-3/TRBV12-4
cdr3_nt: TGTGCCAGCCTATCCATGGGCAATCAGCCCCAGCATTTT
cdr3_aa: CASLSMGNQPQHF

j_call: TRBJ2-7
clone_size: NA
d_call: NA
v_call: TRBV10-3
cdr3_nt: TGTGCCAGCAGCCAGAGTACAGGGAGCTACGAGCAGTACTTC
cdr3_aa: CASSQSTGSYEQYF

j_call: TRBJ1-2
clone_size: many
d_call: NA
v_call: TRBV24-1
cdr3_nt: TGTGCCACCAGTGATCGCGGGGGCTACACCTTC
cdr3_aa: CATSDRGGYTF

j_call: TRBJ1-4
clone_size: many
d_call: NA
v_call: TRBV2
cdr3_nt: TGTGCCAGCAACCCCGACAGGAATAATGAAAAACTGTTTTTT
cdr3_aa: CASNPDRNNEKLFF